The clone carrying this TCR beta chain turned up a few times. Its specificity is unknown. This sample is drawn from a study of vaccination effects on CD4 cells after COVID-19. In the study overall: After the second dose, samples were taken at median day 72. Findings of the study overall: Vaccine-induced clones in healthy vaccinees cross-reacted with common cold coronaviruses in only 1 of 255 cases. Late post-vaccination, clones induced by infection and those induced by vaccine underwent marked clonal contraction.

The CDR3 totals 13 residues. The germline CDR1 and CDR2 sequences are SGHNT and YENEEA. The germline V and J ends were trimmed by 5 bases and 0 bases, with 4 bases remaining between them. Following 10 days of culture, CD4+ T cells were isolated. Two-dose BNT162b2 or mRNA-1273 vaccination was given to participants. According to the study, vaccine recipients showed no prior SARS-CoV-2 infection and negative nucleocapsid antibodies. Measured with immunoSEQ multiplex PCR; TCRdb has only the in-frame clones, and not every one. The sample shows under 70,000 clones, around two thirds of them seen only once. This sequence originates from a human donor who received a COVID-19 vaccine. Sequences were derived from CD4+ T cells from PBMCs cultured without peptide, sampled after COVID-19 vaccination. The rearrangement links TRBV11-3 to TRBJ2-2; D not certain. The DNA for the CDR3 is TGTGCCAGCAGCAGTACGAACACCGGGGAGCTGTTTTTT. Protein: CASSSTNTGELFF.